The entry below gives a single T cell receptor (beta chain) sequence along with its context. Its antigen is not yet known. No base quality values were provided; no much bigger clone lies one nucleotide off. The CDR3 regions of human TCRbeta chains were subjected to immunosequencing. The source study handled its data this way. Repertoire TCRs were checked for matches against a reference library of SARS-CoV-2-specific TCRs that had been generated using the MIRA antigen-specificity platform. Breadth was defined as the fraction of unique TCRs that were SARS-CoV-2-associated. Depth was defined as the fraction of total T cells that were SARS-CoV-2-associated. Using the MIRA data, each spike-specific TCR was assigned both to the spike region to which the TCR was reactive and to a CD4 or CD8 class. Log10-transformed breadth and depth values were compared by one-way ANOVA with Sidak's multiple comparisons tests. TCRdb carries this immuneACCESS record with in-frame sequences only. Its versions omit some clonotypes, under half of them owing to an unresolved V gene in the studies checked, with the rest unexplained. V and J calls plus clone size are reproduced from that table; the DNA served to infer D and trimming. The sample table holds 65,000 to 95,000 clones, of which 90% to 95% were seen once. The leading ten clones occupy 6% to 8.5% of the sample.

For CDR1 and CDR2, the germline V gene (reference sequence) lists PRHDT and FYEKMQ. V is pruned by 5 bases and J by 9 bases, leaving 13 bases of the junction without a gene match. From its cysteine to its phenylalanine, the CDR3 spans 15 amino acids. Of all the DNA, just the CDR3 is kept, 45 bases in frame from base 1. The data stem from a study of T cell responses to AZD1222 COVID-19 vaccine (dated by TCRdb to 2020 to 2022). Background for the entire study: A total of just over 230 trial participants underwent TCR sequencing, of whom roughly 210 had received two doses of AZD1222 and about 25 had received two doses of the MenACWY control vaccine. Enrollment into the trials was organized by age into subgroups of 18-55, 56-69 and 70-plus years, and those subgroups contained about 160, 30 and 59 TCR-sequenced participants, respectively. Overall study outcomes, separate from this receptor: The vaccine-associated CD4 TCRs covered the entire spike protein, and the dominant responses fell in regions 160-218 and 743-854. Because no day 14 peak-response samples were available, the repertoires could be characterized only after the peak T cell response. Participants were mostly white British and included more females than males, and it was suggested by the authors that clonal diversity may have been underestimated. Epitopes outside the regions mutated in the B.1.351 and B.1.1.7 variants were reportedly recognized by nearly half of the unique spike-specific TCRs. Conclusions about previously exposed vaccinees are limited because only five or six AZD1222 recipients were SARS-CoV-2 seropositive at baseline. A significant rise in spike-specific TCR breadth and depth was observed after two AZD1222 doses relative to day 0 and relative to MenACWY recipients. In the small 56-69-year group, the increase in depth fell short of significance, most likely because of low power.

This specimen's time point label, per the study, means: baseline before first vaccination. The label giving this sample's treatment or condition can be read as: meningococcal conjugate vaccine given as trial control. Samples from vaccinated people were obtained from the UK trials COV001 and COV002, which included a single-blind randomized controlled phase 2/3 trial of AZD1222 (ChAdOx1 nCoV-19) in healthy adults. Trial participant PBMC samples were collected at day 0 and day 28 after the second dose for TCRbeta chain sequencing. The sample was peripheral blood, taken on day 0 of MenACWY control vaccination. The receptor was derived from an adult in good health. The chain links TRBV13 with TRBJ2-1; TRBD1 lines up with 7 middle nucleotides. The encoded CDR3 is CASSQRGTVSGEQFF. In nucleotides, the sequence is TGTGCCAGCAGCCAGAGAGGGACAGTCAGCGGTGAGCAGTTCTTC.